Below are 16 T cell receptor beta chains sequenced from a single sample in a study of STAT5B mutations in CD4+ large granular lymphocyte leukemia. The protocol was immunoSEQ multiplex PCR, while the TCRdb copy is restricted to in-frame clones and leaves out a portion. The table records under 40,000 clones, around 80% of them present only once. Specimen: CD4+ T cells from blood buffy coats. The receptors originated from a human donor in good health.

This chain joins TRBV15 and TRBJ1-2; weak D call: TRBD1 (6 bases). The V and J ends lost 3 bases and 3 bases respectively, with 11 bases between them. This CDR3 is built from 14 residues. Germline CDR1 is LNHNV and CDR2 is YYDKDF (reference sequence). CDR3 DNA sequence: TGTGCCACCAGCAGGGGAGGGGGGGACTATGGCTACACCTTC. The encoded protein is CATSRGGGDYGYTF.

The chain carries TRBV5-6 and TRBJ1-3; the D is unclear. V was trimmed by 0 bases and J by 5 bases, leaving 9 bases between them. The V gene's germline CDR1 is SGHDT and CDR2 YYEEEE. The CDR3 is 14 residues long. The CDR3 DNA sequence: TGTGCCAGCAGCTTGGAGGCGGGGAGAAACACCATATATTTT. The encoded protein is CASSLEAGRNTIYF. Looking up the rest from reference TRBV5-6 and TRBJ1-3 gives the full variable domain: DAGVTQSPTHLIKTRGQQVTLRCSPKSGHDTVSWYQQALGQGPQFIFQYYEEEERQRGNFPDRFSGHQFPNYSSELNVNALLLGDSALYLCASSLEAGRNTIYFGEGSWLTVV.

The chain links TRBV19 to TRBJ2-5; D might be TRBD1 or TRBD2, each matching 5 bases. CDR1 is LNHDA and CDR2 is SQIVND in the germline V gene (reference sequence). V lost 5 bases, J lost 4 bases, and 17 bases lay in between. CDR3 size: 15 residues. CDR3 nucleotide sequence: TGTGCCAGTAGTGCCTCCGGGACCCGGGTAGAGACCCAGTACTTC. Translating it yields CASSASGTRVETQYF.

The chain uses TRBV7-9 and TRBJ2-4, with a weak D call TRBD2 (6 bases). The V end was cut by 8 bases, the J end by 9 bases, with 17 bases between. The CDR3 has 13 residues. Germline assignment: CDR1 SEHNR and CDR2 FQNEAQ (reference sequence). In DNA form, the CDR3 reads TGTGCCAGCCGCCAGACCGTCGGGGGCATTCAGTACTTC. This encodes CASRQTVGGIQYF. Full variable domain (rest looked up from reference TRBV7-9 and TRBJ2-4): DTGVSQNPRHKITKRGQNVTFRCDPISEHNRLYWYRQTLGQGPEFLTYFQNEAQLEKSRLLSDRFSAERPKGSFSTLEIQRTEQGDSAMYLCASRQTVGGIQYFGAGTRLSVL.

The chain's CDR3 is CAWSVMDIGGYTF. CDR3 coding DNA: TGTGCCTGGAGTGTAATGGATATTGGTGGCTACACCTTC. The chain uses TRBV30 and TRBJ1-2; D is unclear. This CDR3 spans 13 amino acids. Germline CDR1 and CDR2: GTSNPN and SVGIG (reference sequence). The germline V and J ends were trimmed by 0 bases and 7 bases, with 12 bases remaining between them.

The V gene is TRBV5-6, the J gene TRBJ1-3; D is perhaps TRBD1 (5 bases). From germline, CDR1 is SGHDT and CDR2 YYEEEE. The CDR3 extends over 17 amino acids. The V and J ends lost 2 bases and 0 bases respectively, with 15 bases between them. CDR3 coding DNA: TGTGCCAGCAGCTTTACAGACAGACCGAGCTCTGGAAACACCATATATTTT. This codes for CASSFTDRPSSGNTIYF.

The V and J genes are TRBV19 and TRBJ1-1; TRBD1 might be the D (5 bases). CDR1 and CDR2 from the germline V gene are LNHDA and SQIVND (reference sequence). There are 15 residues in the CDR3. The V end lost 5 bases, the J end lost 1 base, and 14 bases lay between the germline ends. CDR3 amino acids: CASSPPGLPNTEAFF. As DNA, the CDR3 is TGTGCCAGTAGTCCTCCGGGACTCCCGAACACTGAAGCTTTCTTT.

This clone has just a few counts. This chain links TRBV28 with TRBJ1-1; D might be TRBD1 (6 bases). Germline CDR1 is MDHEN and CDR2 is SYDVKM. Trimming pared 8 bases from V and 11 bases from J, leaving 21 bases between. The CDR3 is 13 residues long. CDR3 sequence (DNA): TGTGCCAGCTTACGACCAGGGGATGAACGGGCTTTCTTT. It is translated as CASLRPGDERAFF. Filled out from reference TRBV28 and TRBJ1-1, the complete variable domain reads DVKVTQSSRYLVKRTGEKVFLECVQDMDHENMFWYRQDPGLGLRLIYFSYDVKMKEKGDIPEGYSVSREKKERFSLILESASTNQTSMYLCASLRPGDERAFFGQGTRLTVV.

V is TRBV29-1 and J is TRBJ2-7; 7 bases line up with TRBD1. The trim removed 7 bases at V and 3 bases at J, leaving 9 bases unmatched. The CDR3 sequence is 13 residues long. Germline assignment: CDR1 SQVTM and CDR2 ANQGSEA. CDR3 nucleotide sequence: TGCAGCGCCAAACGACAGGGAATCTACGAGCAGTACTTC. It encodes CSAKRQGIYEQYF.

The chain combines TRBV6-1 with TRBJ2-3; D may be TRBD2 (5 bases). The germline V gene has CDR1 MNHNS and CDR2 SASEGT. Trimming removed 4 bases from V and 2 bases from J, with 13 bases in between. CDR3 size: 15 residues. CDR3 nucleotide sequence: TGTGCCAGCAGTGGGGCGGGTTCTGTCACAGATACGCAGTATTTT. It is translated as CASSGAGSVTDTQYF.

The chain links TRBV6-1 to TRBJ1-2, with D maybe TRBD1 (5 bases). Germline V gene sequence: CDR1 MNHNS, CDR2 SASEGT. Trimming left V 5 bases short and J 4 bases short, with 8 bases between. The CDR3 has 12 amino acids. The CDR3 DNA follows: TGTGCCAGCAGTAGACAGTCCTATGGCTACACCTTC. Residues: CASSRQSYGYTF.

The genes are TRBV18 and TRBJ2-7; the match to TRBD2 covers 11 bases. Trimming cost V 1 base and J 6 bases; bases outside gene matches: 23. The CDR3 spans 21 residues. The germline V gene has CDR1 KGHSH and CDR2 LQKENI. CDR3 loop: CASSPHPIRLAGGQGVPEQYF. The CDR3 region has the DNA TGTGCCAGCTCACCACACCCAATCCGGCTAGCGGGGGGCCAAGGGGTTCCCGAGCAGTACTTC.

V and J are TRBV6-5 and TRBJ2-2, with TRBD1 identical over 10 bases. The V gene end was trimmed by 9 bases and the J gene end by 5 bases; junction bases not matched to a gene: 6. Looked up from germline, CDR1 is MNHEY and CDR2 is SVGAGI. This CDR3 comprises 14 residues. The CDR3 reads CASSRTGGTGELFF. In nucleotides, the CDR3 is TGTGCCAGTTCTCGGACAGGGGGAACCGGGGAGCTGTTTTTT.

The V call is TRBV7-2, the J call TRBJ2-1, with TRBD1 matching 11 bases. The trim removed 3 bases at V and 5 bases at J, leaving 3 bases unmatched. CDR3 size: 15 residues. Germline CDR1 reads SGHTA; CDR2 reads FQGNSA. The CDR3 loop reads CASSFTDRGHNEQFF. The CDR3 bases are TGTGCCAGCAGCTTCACGGACAGGGGGCACAATGAGCAGTTCTTC.

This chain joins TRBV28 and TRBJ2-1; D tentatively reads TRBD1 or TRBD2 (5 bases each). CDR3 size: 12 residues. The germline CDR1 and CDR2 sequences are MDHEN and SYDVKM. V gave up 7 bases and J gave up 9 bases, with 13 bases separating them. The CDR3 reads CASTTGGAEQFF. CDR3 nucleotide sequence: TGTGCCAGCACCACTGGGGGAGCTGAGCAGTTCTTC.

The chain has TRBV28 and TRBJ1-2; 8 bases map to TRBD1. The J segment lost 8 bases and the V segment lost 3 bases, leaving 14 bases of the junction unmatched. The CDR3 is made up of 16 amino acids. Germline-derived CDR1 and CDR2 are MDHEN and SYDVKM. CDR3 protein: CASSFRTVQGGRGYTF. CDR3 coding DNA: TGTGCCAGCAGTTTCCGCACCGTACAGGGGGGCCGGGGCTACACCTTC.